This is a list of T cell receptor beta chains from one sample in a study of blood T cell repertoires in COVID-19. The assay was immunoSEQ multiplex PCR, and TCRdb's table has in-frame clones only and misses some. The profile shows about 270,000 clones, around 92% of them singletons. Sequencing used peripheral blood. The origin of the receptors is a person under 35 with COVID-19, enrolled during active disease. The CDR3 runs from the conserved cysteine through the conserved F or W. A D gene is named only where the DNA matches it firmly. Size tells how often a clone was seen (once, few, many) or the class of an expanded clone, and some rows leave it out.

J,D,V,size,CDR3,DNA
TRBJ2-7,TRBD2,TRBV20-1,once,CSASPTTSGRNEQYF,TGCAGTGCTAGTCCTACGACTAGCGGGAGGAACGAGCAGTACTTC
TRBJ2-5,NA,TRBV4-1,NA,CASSHPPTGGETQYF,TGCGCCAGCAGCCATCCCCCGACAGGCGGAGAGACCCAGTACTTC
TRBJ2-7,TRBD1,TRBV10-3,NA,CAISEDPGTGAYEQYF,TGTGCCATCAGTGAGGACCCCGGGACAGGGGCCTACGAGCAGTACTTC
TRBJ2-7,NA,TRBV4-3,NA,CASSQSNPSGEQYF,TGCGCCAGCAGCCAAAGTAATCCGTCGGGCGAGCAGTACTTC
TRBJ2-2,TRBD2,TRBV4-1,NA,CASSQVVWREDNTGELFF,TGCGCCAGCAGCCAAGTAGTTTGGCGGGAGGACAACACCGGGGAGCTGTTTTTT
TRBJ1-5,NA,TRBV2,NA,CASSEYQATIQPQHF,TGTGCCAGCAGTGAATACCAGGCGACGATCCAGCCCCAGCATTTT
TRBJ1-6,NA,TRBV30,NA,CAWSVTEYNSPLHF,TGTGCCTGGAGTGTGACGGAGTATAATTCACCCCTCCACTTT
TRBJ2-3,NA,TRBV6-4,NA,CASSDHPTYTQYF,TGTGCCAGCAGTGACCACCCCACATATACGCAGTATTTT
TRBJ2-1,TRBD1,TRBV19,NA,CASSLSRGPYNEQFF,TGTGCCAGTAGTTTAAGCAGGGGGCCCTACAATGAGCAGTTCTTC
TRBJ1-2,NA,TRBV19,NA,CASKRSGGNYGYTF,TGTGCCAGTAAAAGGTCGGGGGGCAACTATGGCTACACCTTC
TRBJ1-1,TRBD1,TRBV7-2,NA,CASSWGQRNTEAFF,TGTGCCAGCAGTTGGGGACAGAGAAACACTGAAGCTTTCTTT
TRBJ1-2,NA,TRBV12-3/TRBV12-4,NA,CASGDSPGYGYTF,TGTGCCAGCGGAGACAGCCCTGGCTATGGCTACACCTTC
TRBJ1-1,NA,TRBV7-9,NA,CASSFEEDTEAFF,TGTGCCAGCAGCTTCGAGGAGGACACTGAAGCTTTCTTT
TRBJ1-3,NA,TRBV15,once,CATSRDRLSGNTIYF,TGTGCCACCAGCAGAGATCGACTCTCTGGAAACACCATATATTTT
TRBJ1-1,TRBD1,TRBV11-3,NA,CASSSGQGDMNTEAFF,TGTGCCAGCAGCTCTGGACAGGGAGACATGAACACTGAAGCTTTCTTT
TRBJ2-2,TRBD1,TRBV24-1,NA,CATSDPGQTTGELFF,TGTGCCACCAGTGACCCGGGACAGACCACCGGGGAGCTGTTTTTT
TRBJ2-7,TRBD1,TRBV7-8,NA,CASSFNEGAYEQYF,TGTGCCAGCAGCTTCAACGAGGGGGCATACGAGCAGTACTTC
TRBJ2-3,TRBD1,TRBV6-4,NA,CASSDSTGGGTDTQYF,TGTGCCAGCAGTGACTCGACAGGGGGGGGCACAGATACGCAGTATTTT
TRBJ1-2,NA,TRBV6-2/TRBV6-3,NA,CASSHLPYDGYTF,TGTGCCAGCAGCCACCTACCCTACGATGGCTACACCTTC
TRBJ2-2,NA,TRBV9,NA,CASSVGTATGELFF,TGTGCCAGCAGCGTAGGAACTGCCACCGGGGAGCTGTTTTTT
TRBJ2-7,NA,TRBV4-1,NA,CASSPRQVHYEQYF,TGCGCCAGCAGCCCCCGACAGGTCCACTACGAGCAGTACTTC
TRBJ2-7,TRBD2,TRBV7-2,NA,CASSRSSGSSEQYF,TGTGCCAGCAGCAGATCCAGCGGGAGTAGCGAGCAGTACTTC
TRBJ1-1,TRBD1,TRBV10-3,NA,CAISDTTGGGMNTEAFF,TGTGCCATCAGTGACACCACAGGGGGTGGAATGAACACTGAAGCTTTCTTT
TRBJ2-1,TRBD2,TRBV11-3,NA,CASSNPTSGSPYNEQFF,TGTGCCAGCAGCAACCCAACTAGCGGGAGCCCCTACAATGAGCAGTTCTTC
TRBJ1-1,TRBD1,TRBV28,NA,CASSSTGYRMNTEAFF,TGTGCCAGCAGTTCGACAGGGTACCGCATGAACACTGAAGCTTTCTTT
TRBJ2-7,NA,TRBV21-1,NA,CASSKASSTGEQYF,TGTGCCAGCAGCAAGGCTAGCTCTACGGGCGAGCAGTACTTC
TRBJ1-5,NA,TRBV7-2,NA,CASSPGVAASQPQHF,TGTGCCAGCAGCCCGGGAGTGGCAGCTAGTCAGCCCCAGCATTTT
TRBJ2-7,TRBD2,TRBV28,NA,CASSSAGGSLYEQYF,TGTGCCAGCAGTTCAGCGGGAGGGAGTTTGTACGAGCAGTACTTC
TRBJ1-1,NA,TRBV5-8,NA,CASSMYRGGHGSTEAFF,TGTGCCAGCAGCATGTACCGGGGGGGCCACGGGAGCACTGAAGCTTTCTTT
TRBJ2-2,TRBD2,TRBV7-2,NA,CASSLSSSGTTGELFF,TGTGCCAGCAGCTTATCGTCTAGCGGGACCACCGGGGAGCTGTTTTTT
TRBJ2-7,NA,TRBV5-1,once,CASSLAFGQVYEQYF,TGCGCCAGCAGCTTGGCGTTTGGGCAGGTCTACGAGCAGTACTTC
TRBJ2-7,NA,TRBV28,once,CASRIQGNEQYF,TGTGCCAGCAGGATACAGGGTAACGAGCAGTACTTC
TRBJ2-3,TRBD2,TRBV5-1,once,CASSFGTSGRTDTQYF,TGCGCCAGCAGCTTTGGGACTAGCGGGAGGACAGATACGCAGTATTTT
TRBJ2-7,TRBD1,TRBV6-5,NA,CASSLDRAGSYEQYF,TGTGCCAGCAGTTTGGACAGGGCGGGGTCCTACGAGCAGTACTTC
TRBJ1-1,TRBD1,TRBV28,NA,CASLEAGQGATGKAFF,TGTGCCAGCTTAGAGGCGGGACAGGGTGCAACCGGTAAAGCTTTCTTT
TRBJ1-2,TRBD1,TRBV18,NA,CASSPSLSRTGINYGYTF,TGTGCCAGCTCACCATCCCTATCCCGGACAGGGATAAACTATGGCTACACCTTC
TRBJ2-7,TRBD1,TRBV4-1,NA,CASSPGQGTAYEQYF,TGCGCCAGCAGCCCAGGACAGGGGACCGCCTACGAGCAGTACTTC
TRBJ2-7,TRBD1,TRBV14,NA,CASSAGQGGSYEQYF,TGTGCCAGCAGCGCGGGACAGGGAGGCTCCTACGAGCAGTACTTC
TRBJ2-1,NA,TRBV19,once,CASSIGGLEQFF,TGTGCCAGTAGTATAGGAGGCCTTGAGCAGTTCTTC
TRBJ1-1,TRBD1,TRBV4-2,NA,CASSQSQGGNTEAFF,TGTGCCAGCAGCCAATCGCAGGGGGGGAACACTGAAGCTTTCTTT
TRBJ2-7,TRBD1,TRBV6-1,NA,CASSDPTGSALDEQYF,TGTGCCAGCAGTGACCCGACAGGGTCAGCCCTCGACGAGCAGTACTTC
TRBJ2-1,NA,TRBV5-1,NA,CASSGAIIKDYNEQFF,TGCGCCAGCAGCGGGGCTATTATAAAAGATTACAATGAGCAGTTCTTC
TRBJ2-7,NA,TRBV6-5,few,CASSYSSDSGYEQYF,TGTGCCAGCAGTTACTCCTCAGACTCTGGTTACGAGCAGTACTTC
TRBJ2-1,TRBD2,TRBV5-5,NA,CASSFLPTKTSHNEQFF,TGTGCCAGCAGCTTTTTACCGACTAAGACTAGCCACAATGAGCAGTTCTTC
TRBJ2-7,NA,TRBV6-6,NA,CASSYSGLSYEQYF,TGTGCCAGCAGTTATTCGGGACTGTCCTACGAGCAGTACTTC